The present T cell receptor beta chain was sequenced within a study of HIV-infected patients and healthy controls. With 7 bases clipped from V and 6 bases from J, the junction kept 2 bases outside the gene matches. The CDR3 sequence is 11 residues long. In this sample, this clonotype turned up many times. TCRdb independently ran MiXCR on the 5' RACE reads; one entry per CDR3 protein. The sample shows roughly 70,000 distinct CDR3 sequences, less than 20% of them seen only once. The receptor comes from a human donor in good health. This chain uses TRBV12-3 or TRBV12-4 with TRBJ1-1; 7 bases are shared with TRBD1. Sequenced: CD4+ T cells from blood. CDR3 loop: CASTGTAEAFF. The CDR3 DNA follows: TGTGCCAGCACCGGGACAGCTGAAGCTTTCTTT.